One and the same sample provided the 28 T cell receptor beta chains below, sequenced in a study of Tregs in tolerant kidney transplant recipients. Only in-frame clones appear in the TCRdb table, and some are missing; sequencing was by immunoSEQ multiplex PCR. The sample has 25,000 to 35,000 clones. This sample comprised CD8+ T cells from blood, obtained before the transplant. The receptors originated from a human donor who received a combined kidney and bone marrow transplant.

Regarding this clone: Read sequence stops 3 residues before the CDR3 end, and the germline J gene provides the missing end. The V call is TRBV4-1, the J call TRBJ1-1; 11 nucleotides match TRBD1. This CDR3 spans 15 amino acids. The ends lost 3 bases at V and 4 bases at J; junction bases unmatched: 4. Germline V lookup: CDR1 MGHRA, CDR2 YSYEKL. CDR3 residues: CASSQRTGGFTEAFF. The sequenced CDR3 bases are TGCGCCAGCAGCCAGAGGACAGGGGGCTTCACTGAA.

CDR3 protein: CASSLQGSEGAIYF. CDR3 DNA (partial): TGTGCCAGCAGCTTGCAGGGGTCGGAAGGAGCC. The chain couples TRBV7-9 to TRBJ1-3, with TRBD1 as a possible D gene (6 bases). The read ends 3 residues early relative to the CDR3; the germline J gene fills the gap. The germline CDR1 and CDR2 sequences are SEHNR and FQNEAQ (reference sequence). The CDR3 has 14 residues.

The part of the CDR3 DNA that was read is TGCGCCAGCAGCTTGGACTACTTAACGGTAACAAACAATGAG. Protein: CASSLDYLTVTNNE. The entire CDR3 reads CASSLDYLTVTNNEQFF. The J gene is TRBJ2-1, the V gene TRBV5-1, with no clear D. The read ends 3 residues early relative to the CDR3; the germline J gene fills the gap. Germline V CDR1 and CDR2: SGHRS, YFSETQ. The length of the CDR3 is 17 residues. V was pared by 0 bases and J by 5 bases, with 18 bases between.

On this clone itself: The CDR3 end lies 3 residues beyond the end of the read and is filled in from the germline J gene. The J gene is TRBJ1-2, the V gene TRBV19, with D maybe TRBD1 (5 bases). Germline V gene lookup returns CDR1 LNHDA and CDR2 SQIVND (reference sequence). V was trimmed by 7 bases and J by 4 bases, leaving 16 bases between them. CDR3 length: 14 residues. The CDR3 loop is CASTVDVQGYGYTF. Partial CDR3 DNA: TGTGCCAGTACCGTGGACGTCCAGGGCTATGGC.

Notes on this clone: The CDR3 end lies 3 residues beyond the end of the read and is filled in from the germline J gene. This chain links TRBV29-1 with TRBJ2-3, with D possibly being TRBD2 (5 bases). Trimming cost V 3 bases and J 0 bases, with 10 bases left between them. From germline, CDR1 is SQVTM and CDR2 ANQGSEA. This CDR3 is built from 14 residues. The chain's CDR3 is CSVEGWTSTDTQYF. The CDR3 DNA, read in part, is TGCAGCGTTGAGGGTTGGACTAGCACAGATACG.

As concerns this clone: The read ends 3 residues early relative to the CDR3; the germline J gene fills the gap. The rearrangement joins TRBV7-6 to TRBJ2-1; 13 nucleotides align to TRBD2. Germline values: CDR1 SGHVS, CDR2 FNYEAQ. There are 18 residues in the CDR3. Trimming removed 5 bases from V and 2 bases from J; junction bases left unmatched: 9. CDR3 DNA (partial): TGTGCCAGCAGCGAAGGGACTAGCGGGGAGCCGGCCTACAATGAG. Protein: CASSEGTSGEPAYNE. The whole CDR3 reads CASSEGTSGEPAYNEQFF.

Turning to this clone: The missing CDR3 end, 3 residues past where the read stops, is filled in from the germline J gene. J is TRBJ1-2 and V is TRBV19; D is uncertain. V dropped 2 bases and J dropped 1 base, with 11 bases sitting between them. CDR1 and CDR2 (germline): LNHDA, SQIVND (reference sequence). This CDR3 contains 15 residues. The CDR3 bases that were read are TGTGCCAGTAGTATATGGAATAGCCGTAACTATGGC. Amino acids: CASSIWNSRNYG. The CDR3 in its entirety is CASSIWNSRNYGYTF.

Remarks on this clone: The read terminates 3 residues ahead of where the CDR3 ends, so the germline J gene completes it. This chain links TRBV5-1 with TRBJ2-3; D gene unclear. Trimming removed 3 bases at V and 0 bases at J, with 8 bases between. Germline loops: CDR1 SGHRS, CDR2 YFSETQ. This CDR3 has 14 residues. The sequenced part of the CDR3 DNA is TGCGCCAGCAGCTCCACTGTTAGCACAGATACG. Protein sequence: CASSSTVSTDT. The whole CDR3 protein is CASSSTVSTDTQYF.

In the case of this clone: The read terminates 3 residues ahead of where the CDR3 ends, so the germline J gene completes it. V is TRBV7-2 and J is TRBJ2-5, with no clear D. CDR3 length equals 11 residues. Trimming cost V 3 bases and J 5 bases, with 4 bases left between them. Per the germline V gene, CDR1 is SGHTA and CDR2 is FQGNSA. This chain's CDR3 is CASSFGETQYF. CDR3 DNA, as far as it was read: TGTGCCAGCAGCTTCGGGGAGACC.

A remark on this clone: Read coverage stops 3 residues before the CDR3 terminus; the germline J gene supplies the remainder. This chain connects TRBV6-2 or TRBV6-3 to TRBJ1-4, with D unclear. This CDR3 region has 13 residues. The V end was cut by 0 bases, the J end by 8 bases, with 7 bases between. Germline V gene data show CDR1 as MNHEY and CDR2 as SVGEGT. CDR3 DNA, as far as it was read: TGTGCCAGCAGTTACTCGAACTGGGAAAAA. It codes for CASSYSNWEK. The entire CDR3 protein is CASSYSNWEKLFF.

This CDR3 reads CASSPGGQGQHNEQFF. The CDR3 DNA, read in part, is TGTGCCAGCAGCCCGGGGGGACAGGGGCAACACAATGAG. V is TRBV2 and J is TRBJ2-1, with TRBD1 matching over 10 bases. The read is 3 residues too short to cover the CDR3 end, so that end is filled in from the germline J gene. The V and J ends lost 6 bases and 5 bases, in that order; junction bases with no gene match: 10. The CDR3 is 16 amino acids. In germline, CDR1 is SNHLY, CDR2 FYNNEI. Based on the CDR3 plus reference TRBV2 and TRBJ2-1, the full variable domain is EPEVTQTPSHQVTQMGQEVILRCVPISNHLYFYWYRQILGQKVEFLVSFYNNEISEKSEIFDDQFSVERPDGSNFTLKIRSTKLEDSAMYFCASSPGGQGQHNEQFFGPGTRLTVL.

The CDR3 reads CASSLVAPNTEAFF. CDR3 DNA, as far as it was read: TGTGCCAGCAGCTTAGTAGCCCCGAACACTGAA. V gene TRBV7-9 combines with J gene TRBJ1-1; no reliable D call. The CDR3 end falls 3 residues outside the read, so it is completed with the germline J gene. The CDR3 sequence is 14 residues long. Germline values: CDR1 SEHNR, CDR2 FQNEAQ (reference sequence). V lost 1 base and J lost 1, with 7 bases in between.

As regards this clone: The read ends 3 residues before the CDR3 terminus; that terminus is restored from the germline J gene. The rearrangement links TRBV20-1 to TRBJ1-1; D is uncertain. V lost 3 bases and J lost 0, with 8 bases in between. Looked up from germline, CDR1 is DFQATT and CDR2 is SNEGSKA (reference sequence). The CDR3 covers 13 residues. Partial CDR3 DNA: TGCAGTGCTAGTACGGTAATGAACACTGAA. Its protein is CSASTVMNTE. The whole CDR3 sequence is CSASTVMNTEAFF.

As to this clone: The read comes to an end 3 residues before the CDR3 does, leaving the germline J gene to fill in the end. The chain uses TRBV12-5 and TRBJ1-6, with D perhaps TRBD1 (6 bases). V lost 6 bases and J lost 4, with 13 bases in between. The CDR3 runs 15 residues. CDR1 and CDR2 (germline): LGHNT, FRNRAP. The CDR3 loop is CASGPDRRYNSPLHF. Incomplete CDR3 DNA: TGTGCTAGTGGCCCCGACAGGAGATATAATTCACCC.

For this clone: The read comes to an end 3 residues before the CDR3 does, leaving the germline J gene to fill in the end. J is TRBJ2-3 and V is TRBV7-6; D might be TRBD2 (6 bases). V was clipped by 4 bases and J by 1 base, with 12 bases between them. Germline loops: CDR1 SGHVS, CDR2 FNYEAQ. This CDR3 spans 15 amino acids. The CDR3 loop is CASSSLWGGTDTQYF. CDR3 DNA (partial): TGTGCCAGCAGCTCACTGTGGGGGGGCACAGATACG.

Points on this clone: The missing CDR3 end, 3 residues past where the read stops, is filled in from the germline J gene. The chain recombines TRBV7-8 with TRBJ2-2; a weak D match, TRBD1 (5 bases). This CDR3 is 17 amino acids long. The V gene's germline CDR1 is SGHVS and CDR2 FQNEAQ. V was shortened by 2 bases and J by 1 base, with 14 bases between the two germline ends. The CDR3 reads CASSLWSGPGNTGELFF. The CDR3 DNA, read in part, is TGTGCCAGCAGCTTATGGTCAGGGCCCGGGAACACCGGGGAG. Variable domain in full (rest from reference TRBV7-8 and TRBJ2-2): GAGVSQSPRYKVAKRGQDVALRCDPISGHVSLFWYQQALGQGPEFLTYFQNEAQLDKSGLPSDRFFAERPEGSVSTLKIQRTQQEDSAVYLCASSLWSGPGNTGELFFGEGSRLTVL.

As for this clone: The read gets to within 3 residues of the CDR3 end, and the germline J gene fills in the rest. The V gene is TRBV5-1, the J gene TRBJ1-1; TRBD1 matches at 7 bases. The CDR3 covers 14 residues. The ends lost 4 bases at V and 1 base at J; junction bases unmatched: 4. Germline values: CDR1 SGHRS, CDR2 YFSETQ. CDR3 in amino acids: CASSRGTENTEAFF. Partial CDR3 DNA: TGCGCCAGCAGCCGCGGGACAGAGAACACTGAA. Combining the CDR3 with reference TRBV5-1 and TRBJ1-1 gives the whole variable domain KAGVTQTPRYLIKTRGQQVTLSCSPISGHRSVSWYQQTPGQGLQFLFEYFSETQRNKGNFPGRFSGRQFSNSRSEMNVSTLELGDSALYLCASSRGTENTEAFFGQGTRLTVV.

As for this clone: The CDR3 extends 3 residues past the end of the read, so its final part is completed from the germline J gene. The V gene is TRBV5-1, the J gene TRBJ2-1; TRBD1 might be the D (5 bases). This CDR3 is 15 amino acids long. V lost 4 bases and J lost 8, with 19 bases in between. Germline V lookup: CDR1 SGHRS, CDR2 YFSETQ. This CDR3 is CASSLDTADVDEQFF. CDR3 DNA, as far as it was read: TGCGCCAGCAGCCTGGACACAGCAGATGTCGATGAG.

In regard to this clone: Read sequence stops 3 residues before the CDR3 end, and the germline J gene provides the missing end. This chain connects TRBV19 to TRBJ2-1; D is possibly TRBD2 (6 bases). Germline CDR1 LNHDA, CDR2 SQIVND (reference sequence). The V end was cut by 3 bases, the J end by 7 bases, with 16 bases between. CDR3 length: 15 amino acids. The sequenced part of the CDR3 DNA is TGTGCCAGTAGTATTCCGGGGGTCTTGAGGAATGAG. It yields the protein CASSIPGVLRNE. The CDR3 reads in full as CASSIPGVLRNEQFF. The whole variable domain, remainder taken from reference TRBV19 and TRBJ2-1, is DGGITQSPKYLFRKEGQNVTLSCEQNLNHDAMYWYRQDPGQGLRLIYYSQIVNDFQKGDIAEGYSVSREKKESFPLTVTSAQKNPTAFYLCASSIPGVLRNEQFFGPGTRLTVL.

About this clone: The read finishes 3 residues shy of the CDR3 end, and the germline J gene is used to complete it. The chain links TRBV5-6 to TRBJ1-1; possible D gene TRBD1, 5 bases. Germline V gene data show CDR1 as SGHDT and CDR2 as YYEEEE. This CDR3 comprises 14 residues. The DNA read from the CDR3 is TGTGCCAGCAGCTTGGCCCTCAGGGCGGCCGAA. Protein sequence: CASSLALRAAE. The whole CDR3 sequence is CASSLALRAAEAFF. Full variable domain (outside the CDR3, taken from reference TRBV5-6 and TRBJ1-1): DAGVTQSPTHLIKTRGQQVTLRCSPKSGHDTVSWYQQALGQGPQFIFQYYEEEERQRGNFPDRFSGHQFPNYSSELNVNALLLGDSALYLCASSLALRAAEAFFGQGTRLTVV.

A remark on this clone: The DNA ends 3 residues before the CDR3 does, and the rest of the CDR3 is filled in from the germline J gene. The chain recombines TRBV5-6 with TRBJ2-7, with 7 bases that match TRBD2. Germline V lookup: CDR1 SGHDT, CDR2 YYEEEE. The CDR3 consists of 12 residues. The J segment lost 1 base and the V segment lost 8 bases, leaving 3 bases of the junction unmatched. The CDR3 is CASFGGSYEQYF. Incomplete CDR3 DNA: TGTGCCAGTTTCGGGGGGTCCTACGAG.

In the case of this clone: The read comes to an end 3 residues before the CDR3 does, leaving the germline J gene to fill in the end. The chain carries TRBV11-2 and TRBJ1-1; D gene uncertain. CDR1 and CDR2 from the germline V gene are SGHAT and FQNNGV. V was clipped by 1 base and J by 5 bases, with 14 bases between them. The length of the CDR3 is 15 residues. CDR3 in amino acids: CASSLGPPGWTEAFF. Incomplete CDR3 DNA: TGTGCCAGCAGCTTAGGGCCCCCGGGTTGGACTGAA.

In the case of this clone: The read falls 3 residues short of the CDR3 end, and the missing part is taken from the germline J gene. The rearrangement uses TRBV6-2 or TRBV6-3 and TRBJ2-4, with 10 positions matching TRBD2. CDR1 is MNHEY and CDR2 is SVGEGT in the germline V gene. This CDR3 spans 16 amino acids. Trimming at V came to 0 bases and at J to 8 bases, leaving 7 bases not matched to a gene. The part of the CDR3 DNA that was read is TGTGCCAGCAGTTACTCCTCTAGCGGGAGTTTTGACATT. Encoded protein: CASSYSSSGSFDI. The full CDR3 sequence reads CASSYSSSGSFDIQYF.

The sequenced part of the CDR3 DNA is TGCAGTGCCCCCAGCAGCCTCGGGGGC. Encoded protein: CSAPSSLGG. The full CDR3 reads CSAPSSLGGYTF. V and J are TRBV20-1 and TRBJ1-2; the D is unclear. The read stops 3 residues short of the end of the CDR3; the missing end is completed from the germline J gene. The CDR3 length is 12 residues. Per the germline V gene, CDR1 is DFQATT and CDR2 is SNEGSKA (reference sequence).

Concerning this clone itself: The sequenced fragment ends 3 residues before the CDR3 boundary, so the rest is inferred from the germline J gene. The chain has TRBV6-1 and TRBJ2-7, with D uncertain. The CDR3 is 13 amino acids. Germline V gene lookup returns CDR1 MNHNS and CDR2 SASEGT. The V and J ends lost 2 bases and 3 bases respectively, with 8 bases between them. CDR3 DNA, as far as it was read: TGTGCCAGCAGTGAACTCGGGTTCTACGAG. Amino acid sequence: CASSELGFYE. The full CDR3 sequence reads CASSELGFYEQYF.

This CDR3 is CSARELAGRTDTQYF. The covered CDR3 bases are TGCAGTGCTAGAGAACTAGCGGGGCGAACAGATACG. The chain carries TRBV20-1 and TRBJ2-3; TRBD2 matches 10 bases. The read gets to within 3 residues of the CDR3 end, and the germline J gene fills in the rest. Germline V gene data show CDR1 as DFQATT and CDR2 as SNEGSKA (reference sequence). The CDR3 is 15 residues long. V shed 0 bases and J 3 bases; nucleotides not matched to a gene: 3.

Remarks on this clone: Germline and junction disagree at one end, which may indicate a read error. The read is 3 residues too short to cover the CDR3 end, so that end is filled in from the germline J gene. This sequence joins TRBV23-1 and TRBJ1-5; 9 nucleotides align to TRBD1. TRBV23-1 is placed among ORFs of uncertain function. This CDR3 is 15 amino acids long. This CDR3 is CDSSQRTGGPWPQHF. Incomplete CDR3 DNA: TGCGACAGCAGTCAACGAACAGGGGGCCCTTGGCCC.

In regard to this clone: The CDR3 goes on 3 residues after the read ends, and that part is filled in from the germline J gene. The chain carries TRBV19 and TRBJ2-7, with D maybe TRBD2 (5 bases). Germline CDR1 reads LNHDA; CDR2 reads SQIVND (reference sequence). The CDR3 spans 17 residues. V was cut by 1 base and J by 2 bases, with 18 bases left in between. CDR3 residues: CASSIVLPDSRTYEQYF. The sequenced CDR3 bases are TGTGCCAGTAGTATAGTGCTACCGGACTCCCGAACCTACGAG.